The 20 T cell receptor beta chains reported below all come from one sample, sequenced in a study of cytomegalovirus exposure and HLA in healthy donors. The assay was immunoSEQ multiplex PCR, and TCRdb's table has in-frame clones only and misses some. The data show more than 90,000 clones, with approximately 90% seen just once and roughly 4.4% held by the top ten. Material: PBMCs. The receptors here all came from a man aged 18 to 35 in good health and CMV-seropositive.

The chain links TRBV4-1 to TRBJ2-2; D remains unclear. The CDR3 is made up of 15 amino acids. Deletions cut 1 base from V and 5 bases from J, with 11 bases between. Germline lookup yields CDR1 MGHRA and CDR2 YSYEKL. The CDR3 nucleotides are TGCGCCAGCAGCCAAGCCAACTTAATGACCGGGGAGCTGTTTTTT. This encodes CASSQANLMTGELFF.

The genes are TRBV2 and TRBJ1-2; D gene unclear. Germline V lookup: CDR1 SNHLY, CDR2 FYNNEI. Trimming shortened V by 3 bases and J by 10 bases, and 6 bases separated the two germline ends. CDR3 length equals 10 residues. The chain's CDR3 is CASSDRTYTF. CDR3 DNA sequence: TGTGCCAGCAGTGACAGAACCTACACCTTC.

The sample holds a few counts of this clone. The chain uses TRBV7-9 and TRBJ1-5, with a weak D call TRBD1 (6 bases). This CDR3 comprises 13 residues. V was cut by 8 bases and J by 6 bases, with 14 bases left in between. Germline V gives CDR1 SEHNR, CDR2 FQNEAQ (reference sequence). The CDR3 DNA follows: TGTGCCAGCTCGGAAGGGGGGGCTCAGCCCCAGCATTTT. Translating gives CASSEGGAQPQHF.

The chain has TRBV7-2 and TRBJ1-5, with 7 bases lining up with TRBD1. Trimming cost V 5 bases and J 5 bases; bases outside gene matches: 3. CDR1 SGHTA and CDR2 FQGNSA come from the germline V gene. This CDR3 has 13 residues. In DNA form, the CDR3 reads TGTGCCAGCAGCGGTACAGGGGATCAGCCCCAGCATTTT. As protein: CASSGTGDQPQHF.

The chain recombines TRBV9 with TRBJ2-2, with D perhaps matching TRBD2 (5 bases). The CDR3 loop spans 19 amino acids. The V gene lost 4 bases and the J gene lost 0 bases, with 22 bases spanning the gap. Germline CDR1 SGDLS, CDR2 YYNGEE. CDR3 DNA: TGTGCCAGCAGCTCCGAGGGCAGGCTCCCCATCGCGAACACCGGGGAGCTGTTTTTT. This sequence encodes CASSSEGRLPIANTGELFF.

This clone was observed a single time. Compared with germline, one end of the junction differs, possibly owing to a read error. This rearrangement joins TRBV7-7 to TRBJ2-2; 7 nucleotides line up with TRBD1. Germline V lookup: CDR1 SSHAT, CDR2 FNYEAQ (reference sequence). The CDR3 is made up of 14 amino acids. The CDR3 sequence: CASSDNRGGGELFF. DNA for the CDR3: TGTGCTAGCAGCGATAACAGGGGCGGCGGGGAGCTGTTTTTT.

The chain is built from TRBV6-1 and TRBJ1-2; 9 bases map to TRBD1. The V gene's germline CDR1 is MNHNS and CDR2 SASEGT. Trimming at V came to 2 bases and at J to 8 bases, leaving 9 bases not matched to a gene. The CDR3 consists of 15 residues. The CDR3 loop reads CASSETGGYSWGYTF. The CDR3 nucleotides are TGTGCCAGCAGTGAAACAGGGGGCTACTCTTGGGGCTACACCTTC.

This clone was observed once. This rearrangement joins TRBV7-8 to TRBJ1-2; D is possibly TRBD1 (6 bases). Deletions cut 1 base from V and 8 bases from J, with 17 bases between. There are 15 residues in the CDR3. Looked up from germline, CDR1 is SGHVS and CDR2 is FQNEAQ. The CDR3 nucleotides are TGTGCCAGCAGCTTAGAGGTCGCAGGGGAGGGCGGCTACACCTTC. Its protein product is CASSLEVAGEGGYTF.

The V gene is TRBV6-1, the J gene TRBJ2-7; 7 bases map to TRBD2. Germline assignment: CDR1 MNHNS and CDR2 SASEGT. This CDR3 is 16 amino acids long. The junction had 11 bases not matched to a gene; V was cut back by 1 base and J by 5 bases. The DNA of the CDR3 is TGTGCCAGCAGTGAAGGGTATGGCGGGGGTTCAGACGAGCAGTACTTC. Protein: CASSEGYGGGSDEQYF.

Of note for this clone: Other DNA sequences in the same sample also yield this CDR3. The gene calls are TRBV10-2 and TRBJ1-5, with TRBD1 matching over 7 bases. The CDR3 extends over 14 amino acids. Germline trimming cut 5 bases from V and 4 bases from J; bases unmatched to any gene: 5. Germline assignment: CDR1 WSHSY and CDR2 SAAADI. The CDR3 bases are TGCGCCAGCAGTCCTGACAGGGAAAATCAGCCCCAGCATTTT. Amino acids: CASSPDRENQPQHF.

The chain carries TRBV6-1 and TRBJ1-1; tentative D call: TRBD1 (6 bases). Trimming took off 6 bases at V and 1 base at J, with 12 bases between the two ends. Germline CDR1 reads MNHNS; CDR2 reads SASEGT. The CDR3 contains 14 residues. DNA for the CDR3: TGTGCCAGCAGGGACGGACAGCCGAACACTGAAGCTTTCTTT. Its translation is CASRDGQPNTEAFF.

The rearrangement joins TRBV27 to TRBJ2-3; D may be TRBD2 (7 bases). V gave up 5 bases and J gave up 2 bases, with 11 bases separating them. Germline CDR1 reads MNHEY; CDR2 reads SMNVEV (reference sequence). The CDR3 consists of 14 residues. This CDR3 is CASSPGGPTDTQYF. DNA of the CDR3: TGTGCCAGCAGTCCCGGGGGGCCCACAGATACGCAGTATTTT.

The gene calls are TRBV7-2 and TRBJ1-5, with 7 nucleotides matching TRBD1. The V segment lost 5 bases and the J segment 6 bases; nucleotides outside the gene matches: 10. The CDR3 has 15 amino acids. Germline lookup yields CDR1 SGHTA and CDR2 FQGNSA. The DNA for the CDR3 is TGTGCCAGCAGCCCAGACGGAGGGGGCCCTCAGCCCCAGCATTTT. Its protein is CASSPDGGGPQPQHF. The variable domain in full, completed from reference TRBV7-2 and TRBJ1-5, reads GAGVSQSPSNKVTEKGKDVELRCDPISGHTALYWYRQSLGQGLEFLIYFQGNSAPDKSGLPSDRFSAERTGGSVSTLTIQRTQQEDSAVYLCASSPDGGGPQPQHFGDGTRLSIL.

The chain recombines TRBV5-1 with TRBJ2-1; 9 bases are shared with TRBD2. Germline CDR1 is SGHRS and CDR2 is YFSETQ. V was pared by 1 base and J by 7 bases, with 6 bases of the junction left unmatched. This CDR3 region has 15 residues. This chain's CDR3 is CASSLPRGGGNEQFF. The DNA for the CDR3 is TGCGCCAGCAGCTTGCCGCGGGGGGGCGGTAATGAGCAGTTCTTC.

Points on this clone: The junction departs from germline at one end; a sequencing error may be responsible. The gene calls are TRBV18 and TRBJ2-1; 13 nucleotides agree with TRBD2. Per the germline V gene, CDR1 is KGHSH and CDR2 is LQKENI. This CDR3 is built from 13 residues. The CDR3 reads CASSPQTSGGRVF. DNA for the CDR3: TGTGCCAGCTCACCACAGACTAGCGGGGGGCGGGTCTTC. The entire variable domain, with the rest obtained from reference TRBV18 and TRBJ2-1, is as follows: NAGVMQNPRHLVRRRGQEARLRCSPMKGHSHVYWYRQLPEEGLKFMVYLQKENIIDESGMPKERFSAEFPKEGPSILRIQQVVRGDSAAYFCASSPQTSGGRVFGPGTRLTVL.

CDR3 region: CASSSGRSGANVLTF. The CDR3 DNA reads TGTGCCAGCAGCTCAGGCCGCTCAGGGGCCAACGTCCTGACTTTC. The J gene is TRBJ2-6, the V gene TRBV5-4; D is undetermined. V lost 3 bases to trimming and J lost 4 bases, with 11 bases between them. The CDR3 consists of 15 residues. Germline V gives CDR1 SGHNT, CDR2 YYREEE (reference sequence).

The chain uses TRBV28 and TRBJ2-7, with 10 bases fitting TRBD1. CDR3 length: 13 amino acids. V trimming: 8 bases; J trimming: 5 bases; junction bases outside the gene matches: 6. Germline V lookup: CDR1 MDHEN, CDR2 SYDVKM. The chain's CDR3 is CASWDRGFHEQYF. As DNA, the CDR3 is TGTGCCAGCTGGGACAGGGGTTTCCACGAGCAGTACTTC.

The rearrangement uses TRBV4-1 and TRBJ1-2; D may be TRBD1 (5 bases). The CDR3 contains 16 residues. The germline V gene encodes CDR1 MGHRA and CDR2 YSYEKL. The V and J ends lost 6 bases and 4 bases respectively, with 21 bases between them. The CDR3 is CASRPLGLGLRYGYTF. The DNA of the CDR3 is TGCGCCAGCAGGCCCTTAGGTTTGGGGCTTCGCTATGGCTACACCTTC.

The count of this clone is one. This chain uses TRBV6-6 with TRBJ2-1; 11 nucleotides line up with TRBD2. Trimming at V came to 1 base and at J to 7 bases, leaving 6 bases not matched to a gene. Germline V CDR1 and CDR2: MNHNY, SVGAGI (reference sequence). The CDR3 sequence is 16 residues long. The CDR3 is CASSYYRPSGGNEQFF. The CDR3 DNA reads TGTGCCAGCAGTTACTATCGGCCTAGCGGGGGGAATGAGCAGTTCTTC.

This chain uses TRBV11-3 with TRBJ2-1; 11 nucleotides line up with TRBD2. J gave up 3 bases and V 0 bases, and 1 base lay outside the gene matches. Germline lookup yields CDR1 SGHNT and CDR2 YENEEA. CDR3 length equals 16 residues. The CDR3, as DNA: TGTGCCAGCAGCTTAGACGGGACTAGCGGCTACAATGAGCAGTTCTTC. Its translation is CASSLDGTSGYNEQFF.